One sample yielded the 26 T cell receptor beta chains listed below, sequenced in a study of blood T cells in healthy people across ages. A second PCR of 7 to 11 cycles used a sample-barcoded 5' primer and a J-beta primer mix. MiXCR was run by TCRdb on the 5' RACE reads, yielding one entry per CDR3 protein. The data show just under 900,000 distinct CDR3 sequences, with 29% seen just once and 17% held by the top ten. The source material was blood. These receptors all come from a woman older than 75 in good health.

This clonotype was recorded many times. The chain has TRBV5-1 and TRBJ2-3; TRBD2 matches at 9 bases. Germline CDR1 and CDR2: SGHRS and YFSETQ. CDR3 size: 16 residues. Germline trimming cut 5 bases from V and 0 bases from J; bases unmatched to any gene: 7. CDR3 loop: CASSPYSGGSTDTQYF. CDR3 sequence (DNA): TGCGCCAGCAGTCCTTATAGCGGGGGAAGCACAGATACGCAGTATTTT.

This clonotype was seen at least ten times. The genes are TRBV7-2 and TRBJ2-7; tentatively, D is TRBD2 (6 bases). Germline V gene lookup returns CDR1 SGHTA and CDR2 FQGNSA. The CDR3 is 13 amino acids. Trimming removed 7 bases at V and 0 bases at J, with 10 bases between. The CDR3 is CASTRDSSYEQYF. CDR3 in DNA: TGTGCCAGCACCCGGGACTCCTCCTACGAGCAGTACTTC.

The sample holds a few counts of this clonotype. The rearrangement joins TRBV12-3 or TRBV12-4 to TRBJ2-5; a possible D gene is TRBD2 (7 bases). The CDR3 sequence is 13 residues long. The germline V and J ends were trimmed by 11 bases and 11 bases, with 24 bases remaining between them. CDR3 DNA: TGTGCCTCCGGGGTGACGGGGGGACATGAGCAGTACTTC. Residues: CASGVTGGHEQYF.

This clonotype was counted a few times. The CDR3 DNA reads as TGTGCCAGCAACCATGGAGCGGAGCAGTTCTTC. It yields the protein CASNHGAEQFF. The chain joins TRBV2 to TRBJ2-1; D not resolved. This CDR3 has 11 residues. The germline CDR1 and CDR2 sequences are SNHLY and FYNNEI. Trimming took off 7 bases at V and 10 bases at J, with 11 bases between the two ends.

This clonotype appeared a few times. V gene TRBV18 combines with J gene TRBJ2-2; D is ambiguous. Germline CDR1 reads KGHSH; CDR2 reads LQKENI. Trimming took 5 bases from V and 3 from J, leaving 13 bases between them. This CDR3 is built from 15 residues. The CDR3 reads CASSLYEGDTGELFF. The CDR3 nucleotides read TGTGCCAGCTCATTGTACGAAGGTGACACCGGGGAGCTGTTTTTT.

V is TRBV24-1 and J is TRBJ1-1; 10 positions match TRBD1. J lost 4 bases, V lost 5 bases, and 6 bases had no gene match. The CDR3 is 15 residues long. Germline CDR1 KGHDR, CDR2 SFDVKD. The CDR3 here is CATSGRDRGFTEAFF. DNA of the CDR3: TGTGCCACCAGTGGACGGGACAGGGGTTTCACTGAAGCTTTCTTT.

This clonotype was seen more than once but under ten times. This chain connects TRBV24-1 to TRBJ2-1; 8 bases map to TRBD2. The DNA matches TRBJ2-7 better at its end, which makes the J call doubtful. CDR1 and CDR2 (germline): KGHDR, SFDVKD. The CDR3 has 14 residues. As DNA, the CDR3 is TGTGCCACAATTCGCGGGGGGCCCTACAATGAGCAGTACTTC. This gives the protein CATIRGGPYNEQYF.

This clonotype was observed at least ten times. V gene TRBV7-9 combines with J gene TRBJ2-5; 13 bases align to TRBD2. The V segment lost 4 bases and the J segment 4 bases; nucleotides outside the gene matches: 6. The CDR3 has 16 amino acids. Germline values: CDR1 SEHNR, CDR2 FQNEAQ (reference sequence). The CDR3 reads CASSYRTSGGRETQYF. The DNA of the CDR3 is TGTGCCAGCAGCTACCGGACTAGCGGGGGTAGAGAGACCCAGTACTTC.

This clonotype has a handful of counts. The chain employs TRBV20-1 and TRBJ2-3; possibly TRBD2 for D (6 bases). The ends were cut back, 6 bases at V and 2 bases at J, with 21 bases in the middle. Germline loops: CDR1 DFQATT, CDR2 SNEGSKA (reference sequence). This CDR3 has 16 amino acids. The CDR3 region is CSASADAGSDTDTQYF. The DNA of the CDR3 is TGCAGTGCCTCGGCGGACGCGGGGTCGGACACAGATACGCAGTATTTT.

A word on this clonotype: A single base separates this from a much larger clone, so it may be a read error. The rearrangement joins TRBV6-1 to TRBJ2-3; D is unclear. Between the trimmed V and J ends, which lost 3 bases and 4 bases, there was a span of 11 bases. This CDR3 spans 14 amino acids. CDR1 MNHNS and CDR2 SASEGT come from the germline V gene. For the CDR3, the DNA is TGTGCCAGCAGTGATCTTAACGGCCCAGATACGCAGTATTTT. Encoded protein: CASSDLNGPDTQYF.

Concerning this clonotype: This may be a read error, as it is one base from a much larger clone. The V gene is TRBV28, the J gene TRBJ2-1, with 7 bases that match TRBD2. Trimming removed 5 bases from V and 3 bases from J; junction bases left unmatched: 16. Germline V CDR1 and CDR2: MDHEN, SYDVKM. This CDR3 region has 18 residues. CDR3 sequence (DNA): TGTGCCAGCAGTCCATCCCAGGGACGAGCGGGGATCTACAATGAGCAGTTCTTC. Translation gives CASSPSQGRAGIYNEQFF.

This clonotype was seen more than once but under ten times. It may be a read error: a sequence one base away is much more abundant. CDR3 in DNA: TGTGCCAGCAGCGTAGAGGGGGGCGCAGAGACCCAGTTCTTC. It translates to CASSVEGGAETQFF. The chain recombines TRBV9 with TRBJ2-1; possibly TRBD1 or TRBD2 for D (6 bases each). The CDR3 is 14 amino acids. CDR1 and CDR2 (germline): SGDLS, YYNGEE. V was pared by 0 bases and J by 13 bases, with 17 bases between.

Worth noting for this clonotype: The junction shows a germline mismatch at one end, possibly a read error. The genes are TRBV2 and TRBJ2-1; 8 bases are shared with TRBD1. Germline lookup yields CDR1 SNHLY and CDR2 FYNNEI. This CDR3 comprises 15 residues. CDR3 in DNA: TGTACCAGCAGTGACGACAGGGGTTCCTACAATGAGCAGTTCTTC. Translation gives CTSSDDRGSYNEQFF.

In the case of this clonotype: A single base separates this from a much larger clone, so it may be a read error. The chain couples TRBV19 to TRBJ1-2; D not certain. Germline V gene data show CDR1 as LNHDA and CDR2 as SQIVND (reference sequence). CDR3 length: 15 amino acids. V lost 5 bases, J lost 1 base, and 14 bases lay in between. The CDR3 loop reads CASSGPSMINYGYTF. For the CDR3, the DNA is TGTGCCAGTAGTGGGCCCAGCATGATTAACTATGGCTACACCTTC.

The chain uses TRBV27 and TRBJ2-2; D is unclear. V was trimmed by 6 bases and J by 1 base, leaving 15 bases between them. The CDR3 is made up of 16 amino acids. CDR1 is MNHEY, CDR2 SMNVEV, per germline (reference sequence). The CDR3 loop reads CASSRYGTQNTGELFF. In nucleotides, the CDR3 is TGTGCCAGCAGCAGATATGGCACCCAGAACACCGGGGAGCTGTTTTTT.

The chain combines TRBV20-1 with TRBJ1-1; TRBD1 agrees at 7 bases. The CDR3 consists of 13 residues. J was trimmed by 5 bases and V by 5 bases; bases with no gene match: 8. Looked up from germline, CDR1 is DFQATT and CDR2 is SNEGSKA (reference sequence). DNA of the CDR3: TGCAGTGCTCCACGGACAGGTCGGACTGAAGCTTTCTTT. Translated, it gives CSAPRTGRTEAFF.

This clonotype was counted a single time. This chain joins TRBV10-2 and TRBJ1-6; D gene uncertain. The CDR3 consists of 15 residues. Germline V gives CDR1 WSHSY, CDR2 SAAADI. Trimming removed 2 bases from V and 2 bases from J, with 7 bases in between. CDR3 in amino acids: CASSERAAYNSPLHF. In DNA form, the CDR3 reads TGCGCCAGCAGTGAGAGGGCAGCCTATAATTCACCCCTCCACTTT.

Only a few counts were recorded for this clonotype. The rearrangement links TRBV12-3 or TRBV12-4 to TRBJ1-3; the match to TRBD1 covers 12 bases. CDR3 length equals 18 residues. V was clipped by 7 bases and J by 1 base; unmatched bases: 11. The CDR3 sequence is CASTPKPGQGASGNTIYF. The CDR3 DNA reads TGTGCCAGCACTCCAAAGCCGGGACAGGGGGCGTCTGGAAACACCATATATTTT.

This clonotype was counted only a few times. This chain uses TRBV6-6 with TRBJ2-3, with 12 bases fitting TRBD2. The CDR3 extends over 15 amino acids. Germline assignment: CDR1 MNHNY and CDR2 SVGAGI (reference sequence). V dropped 6 bases and J dropped 6; count of bases not matched to a gene: 7. The CDR3 DNA follows: TGTGCCAGCAGCTCTAGCGGGGGGGGCCGTGATACGCAGTATTTT. It translates to CASSSSGGGRDTQYF.

Comments on this clonotype: It may be a read error: a sequence one base away is much more abundant. V and J are TRBV4-2 and TRBJ2-3, with TRBD1 matching over 9 bases. Looked up from germline, CDR1 is LGHNA and CDR2 is YNFKEQ. The CDR3 has 17 residues. The CDR3 coding sequence is TGTGCCGGCAGCCGAAGTAGCTCCCGGACAGGGGCAGATACGCAGTATTTT. Translating gives CAGSRSSSRTGADTQYF.

This rearrangement joins TRBV28 to TRBJ2-7; no reliable D call. TRBJ2-4 matches the DNA end more closely, so the J call is doubtful. The germline gives CDR1 MDHEN, CDR2 SYDVKM. The CDR3 covers 14 residues. The CDR3 DNA reads as TGTGCCAGCAGCCCAAGGCTTGGGTTTGTCATTCAGTACTTC. Translated: CASSPRLGFVIQYF.

This clonotype was observed a few times. The chain couples TRBV7-2 to TRBJ1-6; 8 bases align to TRBD1. V was pared by 4 bases and J by 1 base, with 6 bases of the junction left unmatched. This CDR3 spans 17 amino acids. The germline gives CDR1 SGHTA, CDR2 FQGNSA. The CDR3 region is CASSSRQGKSYNSPLHF. DNA of the CDR3: TGTGCCAGCAGCTCCCGACAGGGGAAATCCTATAATTCACCCCTCCACTTT.

This clonotype came up a few times. A much larger clone differs from this one at a single base, so this may be a read error. The conserved final phenylalanine or tryptophan is absent from the CDR3, which likely points to a read error. J is TRBJ1-2 and V is TRBV24-1; D may be TRBD1 (5 bases). This CDR3 spans 12 amino acids. The germline V gene has CDR1 KGHDR and CDR2 SFDVKD. V gave up 5 bases and J gave up 7 bases, with 10 bases separating them. The DNA for the CDR3 is TGTGCCACCAGTGCTAGGGACTCTGGCTACACCTGC. Translation: CATSARDSGYTC.

This clonotype has a handful of counts. The chain joins TRBV2 to TRBJ2-5; D is unclear. With 1 base removed from V and 0 bases from J, the gap between germline ends came to 9 bases. This CDR3 region has 15 residues. The germline CDR1 and CDR2 sequences are SNHLY and FYNNEI. The CDR3 sequence: CASSEGGQDQETQYF. For the CDR3, the DNA is TGTGCCAGCAGTGAAGGTGGGCAGGACCAAGAGACCCAGTACTTC.

This clonotype was observed many times. The V call is TRBV9, the J call TRBJ2-3; weak D call: TRBD2 (5 bases). The CDR3 covers 15 residues. V lost 2 bases, J lost 1 base, and 11 bases lay in between. Germline loops: CDR1 SGDLS, CDR2 YYNGEE. The CDR3 here is CASSVSSRGTDTQYF. Written as DNA, the CDR3 is TGTGCCAGCAGCGTGTCTAGCCGGGGCACAGATACGCAGTATTTT. Together with reference TRBV9 and TRBJ2-3, the CDR3 gives the full variable domain: DSGVTQTPKHLITATGQRVTLRCSPRSGDLSVYWYQQSLDQGLQFLIQYYNGEERAKGNILERFSAQQFPDLHSELNLSSLELGDSALYFCASSVSSRGTDTQYFGPGTRLTVL.

The V gene is TRBV28, the J gene TRBJ2-7; 7 nucleotides align to TRBD1. V trimming: 9 bases; J trimming: 2 bases; junction bases outside the gene matches: 7. This CDR3 spans 13 amino acids. Germline CDR1 is MDHEN and CDR2 is SYDVKM. The CDR3 DNA is TGTGCCAGTATACAGGGGTCCCCCTACGAGCAGTACTTC. This encodes CASIQGSPYEQYF. The full variable domain, its missing parts supplied by reference TRBV28 and TRBJ2-7, is DVKVTQSSRYLVKRTGEKVFLECVQDMDHENMFWYRQDPGLGLRLIYFSYDVKMKEKGDIPEGYSVSREKKERFSLILESASTNQTSMYLCASIQGSPYEQYFGPGTRLTVT.